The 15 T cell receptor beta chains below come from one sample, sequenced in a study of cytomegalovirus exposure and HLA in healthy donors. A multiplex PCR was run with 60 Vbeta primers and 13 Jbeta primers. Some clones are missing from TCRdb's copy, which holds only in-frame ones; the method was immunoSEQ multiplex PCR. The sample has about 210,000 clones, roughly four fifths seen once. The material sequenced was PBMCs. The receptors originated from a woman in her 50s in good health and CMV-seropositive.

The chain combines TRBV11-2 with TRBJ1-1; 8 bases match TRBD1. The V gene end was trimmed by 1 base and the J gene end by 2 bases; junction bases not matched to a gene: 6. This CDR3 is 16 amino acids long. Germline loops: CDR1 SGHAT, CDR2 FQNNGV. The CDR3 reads CASSLVRQGINTEAFF. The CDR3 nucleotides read TGTGCCAGCAGCTTAGTCAGACAGGGGATTAACACTGAAGCTTTCTTT.

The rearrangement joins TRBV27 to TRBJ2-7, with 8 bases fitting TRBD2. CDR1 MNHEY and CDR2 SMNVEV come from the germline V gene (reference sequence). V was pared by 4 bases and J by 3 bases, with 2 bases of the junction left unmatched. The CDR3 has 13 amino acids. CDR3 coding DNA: TGTGCCAGCAGTTCCGGGGGGGACTACGAGCAGTACTTC. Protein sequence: CASSSGGDYEQYF.

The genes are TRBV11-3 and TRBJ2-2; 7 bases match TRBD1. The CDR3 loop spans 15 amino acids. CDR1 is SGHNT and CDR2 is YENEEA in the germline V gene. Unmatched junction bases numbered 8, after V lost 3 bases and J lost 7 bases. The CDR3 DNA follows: TGTGCCAGCAGCTTTCGGGACAGAGGGAACGGGGAGCTGTTTTTT. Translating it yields CASSFRDRGNGELFF.

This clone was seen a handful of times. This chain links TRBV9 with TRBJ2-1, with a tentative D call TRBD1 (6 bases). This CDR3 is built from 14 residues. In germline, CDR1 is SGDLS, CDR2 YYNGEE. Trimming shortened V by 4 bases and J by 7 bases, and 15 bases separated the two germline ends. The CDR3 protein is CASSPRTAANEQFF. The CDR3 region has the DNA TGTGCCAGCAGCCCGAGGACAGCCGCTAATGAGCAGTTCTTC.

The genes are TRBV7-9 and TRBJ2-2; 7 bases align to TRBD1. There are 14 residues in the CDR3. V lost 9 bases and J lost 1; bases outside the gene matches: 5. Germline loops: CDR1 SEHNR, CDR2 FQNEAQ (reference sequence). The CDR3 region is CARTGAGNTGELFF. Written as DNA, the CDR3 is TGTGCCAGAACAGGGGCCGGGAACACCGGGGAGCTGTTTTTT.

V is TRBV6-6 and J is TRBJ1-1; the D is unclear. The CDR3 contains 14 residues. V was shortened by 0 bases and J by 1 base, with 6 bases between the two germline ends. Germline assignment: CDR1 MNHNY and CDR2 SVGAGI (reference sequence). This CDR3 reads CASSYSGSNTEAFF. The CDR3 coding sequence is TGTGCCAGCAGTTACTCCGGGTCGAACACTGAAGCTTTCTTT.

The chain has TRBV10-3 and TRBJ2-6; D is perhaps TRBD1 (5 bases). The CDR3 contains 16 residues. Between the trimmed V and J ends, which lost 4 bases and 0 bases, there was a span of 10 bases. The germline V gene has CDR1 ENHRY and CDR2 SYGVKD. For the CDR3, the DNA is TGTGCCATCAGTGTCAGGGCAACCTCTGGGGCCAACGTCCTGACTTTC. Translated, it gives CAISVRATSGANVLTF.

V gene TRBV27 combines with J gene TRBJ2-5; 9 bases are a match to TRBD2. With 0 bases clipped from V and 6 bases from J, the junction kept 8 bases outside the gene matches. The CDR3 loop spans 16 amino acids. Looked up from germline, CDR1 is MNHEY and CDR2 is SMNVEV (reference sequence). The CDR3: CASSLSSGGLRQTQYF. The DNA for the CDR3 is TGTGCCAGCAGTTTATCTAGCGGGGGATTGAGGCAGACCCAGTACTTC.

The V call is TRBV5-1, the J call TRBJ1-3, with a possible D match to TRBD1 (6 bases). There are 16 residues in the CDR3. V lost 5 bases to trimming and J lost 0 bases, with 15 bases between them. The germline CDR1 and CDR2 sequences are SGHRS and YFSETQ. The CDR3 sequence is CASSYQGPSSGNTIYF. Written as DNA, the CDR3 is TGCGCCAGCAGTTATCAGGGGCCTAGCTCTGGAAACACCATATATTTT.

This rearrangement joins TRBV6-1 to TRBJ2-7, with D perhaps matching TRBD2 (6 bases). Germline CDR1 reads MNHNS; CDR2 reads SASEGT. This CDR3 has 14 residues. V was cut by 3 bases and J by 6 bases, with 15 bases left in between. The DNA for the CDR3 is TGTGCCAGCAGTGAGCGGGGTACATGGGCCGAGCAGTACTTC. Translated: CASSERGTWAEQYF.

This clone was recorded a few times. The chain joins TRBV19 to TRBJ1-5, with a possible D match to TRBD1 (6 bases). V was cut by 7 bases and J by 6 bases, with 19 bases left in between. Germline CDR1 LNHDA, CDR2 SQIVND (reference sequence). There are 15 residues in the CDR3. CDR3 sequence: CASNTQGISSQPQHF. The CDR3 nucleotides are TGTGCCAGTAACACACAGGGTATTTCCAGTCAGCCCCAGCATTTT. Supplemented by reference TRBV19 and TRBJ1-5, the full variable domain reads DGGITQSPKYLFRKEGQNVTLSCEQNLNHDAMYWYRQDPGQGLRLIYYSQIVNDFQKGDIAEGYSVSREKKESFPLTVTSAQKNPTAFYLCASNTQGISSQPQHFGDGTRLSIL.

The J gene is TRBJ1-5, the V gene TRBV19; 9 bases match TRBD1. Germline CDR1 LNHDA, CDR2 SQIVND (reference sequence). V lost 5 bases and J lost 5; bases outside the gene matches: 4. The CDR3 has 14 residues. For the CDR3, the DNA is TGTGCCAGTAGTTGGACAGGGGCGGATCAGCCCCAGCATTTT. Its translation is CASSWTGADQPQHF.

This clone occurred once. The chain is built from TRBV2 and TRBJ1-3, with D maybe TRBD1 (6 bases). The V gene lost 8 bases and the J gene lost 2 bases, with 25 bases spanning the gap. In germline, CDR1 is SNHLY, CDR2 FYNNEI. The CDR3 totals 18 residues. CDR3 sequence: CASLDIFTGRRAGNTIYF. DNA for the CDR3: TGTGCCAGCTTAGACATCTTCACAGGGCGAAGAGCTGGAAACACCATATATTTT.

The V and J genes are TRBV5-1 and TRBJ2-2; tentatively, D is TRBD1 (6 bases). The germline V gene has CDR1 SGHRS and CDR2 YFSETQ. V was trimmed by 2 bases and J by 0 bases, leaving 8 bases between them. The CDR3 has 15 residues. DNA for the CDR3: TGCGCCAGCAGCTTTGGGGGCTCGAACACCGGGGAGCTGTTTTTT. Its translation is CASSFGGSNTGELFF. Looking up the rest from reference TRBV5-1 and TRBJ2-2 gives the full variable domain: KAGVTQTPRYLIKTRGQQVTLSCSPISGHRSVSWYQQTPGQGLQFLFEYFSETQRNKGNFPGRFSGRQFSNSRSEMNVSTLELGDSALYLCASSFGGSNTGELFFGEGSRLTVL.

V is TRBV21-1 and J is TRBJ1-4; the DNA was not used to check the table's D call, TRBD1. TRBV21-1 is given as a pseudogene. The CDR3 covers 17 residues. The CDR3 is CASSTRAGQGVEEKLFF. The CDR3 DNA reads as TGTGCCAGCAGCACCCGGGCGGGACAGGGGGTGGAGGAAAAACTGTTTTTT.